This T cell receptor beta chain originates from a study of T cell responses to AZD1222 COVID-19 vaccine. Study-level background: Combined were second doses at about 4 or about 12 weeks.

Germline V lookup: CDR1 MNHEY, CDR2 SMNVEV (reference sequence). The J segment lost 5 bases and the V segment lost 3 bases, leaving 9 bases of the junction unmatched. The CDR3 is made up of 15 amino acids. This table comes from immunoSEQ multiplex PCR, and its TCRdb copy is limited to in-frame clones, with some not included. Altogether some 110,000 clones are present, 82% being singletons, with the ten largest covering 5%. Turning to this clone: The antigen remains unidentified.

The study, taken as a whole, reports: Most donors were white British and more were female, and clonal diversity was possibly underestimated. The peak T cell response came first, and repertoires were sampled only after it. Baseline seropositivity characterized only six AZD1222 recipients.

The chain recombines TRBV27 with TRBJ2-7; TRBD2 matches 8 bases. This sample comprised peripheral blood, obtained on day 0 of AZD1222 vaccination. This receptor was obtained from an adult in good health. The CDR3 DNA reads TGTGCCAGCAGTTTGGTCGGGGGGGGCCTCGACGAGCAGTACTTC. Amino acid sequence: CASSLVGGGLDEQYF.